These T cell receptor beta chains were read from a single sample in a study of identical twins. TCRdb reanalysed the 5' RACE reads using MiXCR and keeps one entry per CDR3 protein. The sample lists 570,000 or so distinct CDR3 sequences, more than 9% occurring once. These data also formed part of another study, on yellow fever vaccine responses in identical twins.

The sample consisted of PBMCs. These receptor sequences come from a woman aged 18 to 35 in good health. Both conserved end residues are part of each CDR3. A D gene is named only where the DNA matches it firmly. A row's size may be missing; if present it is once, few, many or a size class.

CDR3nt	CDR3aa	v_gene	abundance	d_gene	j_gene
TGTGCCAGCAGTTTATCGAGGTCTGCGAACACTGAAGCTTTCTTT	CASSLSRSANTEAFF	TRBV27	few	.	TRBJ1-1
TGCAGCGTCATGAGGGAACTCACCGGGGAGCTGTTTTTT	CSVMRELTGELFF	TRBV29-1	few	.	TRBJ2-2
TGTGCCAGCAGTTCCACTCGTGGGTTAGCGGGGGCGGAGACCCAGTACTTC	CASSSTRGLAGAETQYF	TRBV6-2/TRBV6-3	few	TRBD2	TRBJ2-5
TGCAGCGCCCAGACTAGCGGGAAAGTAGATACGCAGTATTTT	CSAQTSGKVDTQYF	TRBV29-1	many	TRBD2	TRBJ2-3
TGTGCCAGCAGCCCCCGGTGGGGAGAGGGAGAGACCCAGTACTTC	CASSPRWGEGETQYF	TRBV7-8	many	.	TRBJ2-5
TGCGCCAGCAGCCGCGGACTAGTCCCAGGAGATACGCAGTATTTT	CASSRGLVPGDTQYF	TRBV4-3	.	TRBD2	TRBJ2-3
TGCAGCGGATCTAGCGGGAGCACAGATACGCAGTATTTT	CSGSSGSTDTQYF	TRBV29-1	many	TRBD2	TRBJ2-3
TGTGCCAGCAGTGACACGCAGGAGGGAGGGACAGATACGCAGTATTTT	CASSDTQEGGTDTQYF	TRBV6-4	few	TRBD2	TRBJ2-3
TGCGCCAGCAGTGGTCTAGCGGGGGAGGCCTCCTACAATGAGCAGTTCTTC	CASSGLAGEASYNEQFF	TRBV5-1	many	TRBD2	TRBJ2-1
TGTGCCAGCAGCTTATCGGGGGACAATGAGCAGTTCTTC	CASSLSGDNEQFF	TRBV7-9	many	.	TRBJ2-1
TGTGCCAGCAGCAGAGAGGTTAGGCAGTATTTT	CASSREVRQYF	TRBV7-9	many	.	TRBJ2-3
TGTGCCAGCAGTGCTCTGACTAGCGGGAGTTTCGATGAGCAGTTCTTC	CASSALTSGSFDEQFF	TRBV25-1	.	TRBD2	TRBJ2-1
TGTGCCAGCAGTGAAGAGGACAGGAACACTGAAGCTTTCTTT	CASSEEDRNTEAFF	TRBV25-1	many	.	TRBJ1-1
TGCAGTGCTAGAACAGGGGGCCCTAATTCACCCCTCCACTTT	CSARTGGPNSPLHF	TRBV20-1	many	TRBD1	TRBJ1-6
TGTGCCAGCGTGGATGAGGGCGCCTCCTACGAGCAGTACTTC	CASVDEGASYEQYF	TRBV6-1	.	.	TRBJ2-7
TGCAGCGTTGAAGATCGGGAGATAGGCAATGAGCAGTTCTTC	CSVEDREIGNEQFF	TRBV29-1	many	.	TRBJ2-1
TGTGCCAGCAGTCACACCGGGAAGAACTACGAGCAGTACTTC	CASSHTGKNYEQYF	TRBV3-1	many	.	TRBJ2-7
TGTGCCAGCAGCCACGAACGAGACCGCTACTCTGGAAACACCATATATTTT	CASSHERDRYSGNTIYF	TRBV3-1	few	.	TRBJ1-3
TGTGCCAGTAGTATGTACTCCTACGAGGAGCAGTACTTC	CASSMYSYEEQYF	TRBV19	few	.	TRBJ2-7
TGTGCCAGCAGTTCAGAGGGGAAAAACACTGAAGCTTTCTTT	CASSSEGKNTEAFF	TRBV28	.	.	TRBJ1-1
TGTGCCAGCAGCTTAAGCGGGAGGGCCTATTCCTACAATGAGCAGTTCTTC	CASSLSGRAYSYNEQFF	TRBV11-2	few	TRBD2	TRBJ2-1
TGTGCCAGCAGTTTAGGGGGCGAAGCCGGGGAGCTGTTTTTT	CASSLGGEAGELFF	TRBV12-3/TRBV12-4	few	.	TRBJ2-2
TGTGCCAGCAGCTCCCACGGAACCGGGAGTAATAGGGCCGGGGAGCTGTTTTTT	CASSSHGTGSNRAGELFF	TRBV7-6	few	.	TRBJ2-2
TGTGCCAGCAGTTCTCTGACTAGCGGGCCATACAATGAGCAGTTCTTC	CASSSLTSGPYNEQFF	TRBV12-3/TRBV12-4	.	TRBD2	TRBJ2-1
TGTACCAGCAGTTTAGCAAAAGGGGGACAGGGGATTGGGACAGATACGCAGTATTTT	CTSSLAKGGQGIGTDTQYF	TRBV12-3/TRBV12-4	few	TRBD1	TRBJ2-3
TGTGCCAGCAGCGCAGAGCTAATGGACGGCTTTAGCACAGATACGCAGTATTTT	CASSAELMDGFSTDTQYF	TRBV9	.	.	TRBJ2-3
TGTGCCACCAGCAGAGTTCAGGGCGAGCAGTACTTC	CATSRVQGEQYF	TRBV15	many	.	TRBJ2-7
TGTGCCAGCAGGGGGTGGGGGATGGGAGAGACCCAGTACTTC	CASRGWGMGETQYF	TRBV12-3/TRBV12-4	few	.	TRBJ2-5
TGTGCCAGCAGTTACGGCCAGGTCTCCTACGAGCAGTACTTC	CASSYGQVSYEQYF	TRBV6-2/TRBV6-3	many	.	TRBJ2-7
TGTGCCAGCAGTGAACAGGCAGGGGGCCAAGAGACCCAGTACTTC	CASSEQAGGQETQYF	TRBV2	many	TRBD1	TRBJ2-5
TGCAGTGCCTACCTGGGGTTCCAAGAGACCCAGTACTTC	CSAYLGFQETQYF	TRBV20-1	many	.	TRBJ2-5
TGTGCCAGCAGTCCTAGTCTGGCCGAGCAGTACTTC	CASSPSLAEQYF	TRBV28	few	.	TRBJ2-7
TGCAGCGTTATATGGGGGGAGGTGAACACCGGGGAGCTGTTTTTT	CSVIWGEVNTGELFF	TRBV29-1	few	.	TRBJ2-2
TGTGCCAGCAGTTTGAGTGGGGGCGGTTACACAGATACGCAGTATTTT	CASSLSGGGYTDTQYF	TRBV12-3/TRBV12-4	many	.	TRBJ2-3
TGTGCCAGCAGTTATAATCCCTACGAGCAGTACTTC	CASSYNPYEQYF	TRBV6-2/TRBV6-3	few	.	TRBJ2-7
TGCAGCGTCGCCCGGGGGGCGTCCTACGAGCAGTACTTC	CSVARGASYEQYF	TRBV29-1	many	.	TRBJ2-7
TGTGCCAGCAGTTTGTGGCAGGGGGCCTACGAGCAGTACTTC	CASSLWQGAYEQYF	TRBV27	many	TRBD1	TRBJ2-7
TGTGCCAGCAGCTTAGCCGGGACAGACCCTAGCTCCTACAATGAGCAGTTCTTC	CASSLAGTDPSSYNEQFF	TRBV11-1	.	TRBD1	TRBJ2-1
TGTGCCAGCAGCGTAGCGGACGATCGCGATCAGCCCCAGCATTTT	CASSVADDRDQPQHF	TRBV9	many	.	TRBJ1-5
TGTGCCAGCAGCGTACGGACTAGCGGAAGGTCCTACAATGAGCAGTTCTTC	CASSVRTSGRSYNEQFF	TRBV21-1	few	.	TRBJ2-1
TGCGCCAGCAGCTTGGAGGGTAGCGGGTCCTCCTACGAGCAGTACTTC	CASSLEGSGSSYEQYF	TRBV5-1	few	TRBD2	TRBJ2-7
TGCAGTGCTAGAATCTGGGACAGGGCGTTGGATGAGCAGTTCTTC	CSARIWDRALDEQFF	TRBV20-1	.	TRBD1	TRBJ2-1
TGTGCCAGCAGCGGTCGGACAGGGGACTACGAGCAGTACTTC	CASSGRTGDYEQYF	TRBV7-2	few	TRBD1	TRBJ2-7
TGTGCCAGCAAGGGGTCAGTGGGGAACACCGGGGAGCTGTTTTTT	CASKGSVGNTGELFF	TRBV2	.	.	TRBJ2-2
TGTGCCAGCAATAGCGGGAGGGGTCGAGAGACCCAGTACTTC	CASNSGRGRETQYF	TRBV7-2	many	TRBD2	TRBJ2-5
TGTGCCAGCAGCTTAGGTTTCCCGACTAGCGGGAGGTTTATTGGGGATACGCAGTATTTT	CASSLGFPTSGRFIGDTQYF	TRBV11-2	few	TRBD2	TRBJ2-3
TGTGCCAGCAGTCCAGTGGGAGGGCAGGACACCGGGGAGCTGTTTTTT	CASSPVGGQDTGELFF	TRBV2	.	TRBD2	TRBJ2-2
TGCGCCAGCAGCTTTGGGGGGCACAATGAGCAGTTCTTC	CASSFGGHNEQFF	TRBV5-1	.	.	TRBJ2-1
TGCGCCAGCAGCCAGGGGACGGAGCGGAACGAGCAGTACTTC	CASSQGTERNEQYF	TRBV4-3	.	.	TRBJ2-7
TGTGCCAGCAGCCAAGTCCCTAGCAGGGAGTTCTTC	CASSQVPSREFF	TRBV14	few	.	TRBJ2-1
TGTGCCAGCAGTGATCTGTCGGGGCCTACGCAGTATTTT	CASSDLSGPTQYF	TRBV2	many	.	TRBJ2-3
TGCGCCAGCAGCCTAGTGCGCAAAGAGCAGTTCTTC	CASSLVRKEQFF	TRBV5-1	many	.	TRBJ2-1
TGCGCCAGCAGCTTGGGGCAGGGATTCTACGAGCAGTACTTC	CASSLGQGFYEQYF	TRBV5-1	many	.	TRBJ2-7
TGTGCCAGCAGCCAAGGAAGGGGAGGGAATTCACCCCTCCACTTT	CASSQGRGGNSPLHF	TRBV3-1	many	.	TRBJ1-6
TGCAGCGTTGAGTCGGGACAGGGCTACGAGCAGTACTTC	CSVESGQGYEQYF	TRBV29-1	.	TRBD1	TRBJ2-7
TGCGCCAGCAGCCAAGAACCCCCGGCAGGGTCTCTAAACACCGGGGAGCTGTTTTTT	CASSQEPPAGSLNTGELFF	TRBV4-3	few	.	TRBJ2-2
TGTGCCACCAGTGATTCCGTGGGACCAGAAGCTTTCTTT	CATSDSVGPEAFF	TRBV24-1	few	.	TRBJ1-1
TGTGCCAGCAGCTCACGCGTGGACTCTCGGTACCAAGAGACCCAGTACTTC	CASSSRVDSRYQETQYF	TRBV5-6	many	.	TRBJ2-5
TGTGCCAGCAGCGTGACAGGGGGCGCAGATACGCAGTATTTT	CASSVTGGADTQYF	TRBV7-2	.	TRBD1	TRBJ2-3